Following are 21 T cell receptor beta chains from one sample sequenced in a study of blood T cell repertoires in COVID-19. Sequencing was performed with immunoSEQ multiplex PCR; in TCRdb, only in-frame clones are kept and a portion is missing. The profile shows over 200,000 clones, 83% of them singletons. Source material: peripheral blood. The receptors originated from a woman between 25 and 40 years old with COVID-19, enrolled during active disease.

This clone was observed a few times. The rearrangement links TRBV4-2 to TRBJ2-7; D perhaps matches TRBD2 (6 bases). Germline assignment: CDR1 LGHNA and CDR2 YNFKEQ. V shed 1 base and J shed 5 bases, with 15 bases lying between them. The CDR3 contains 15 residues. The CDR3 here is CASSQATGEAHEQYF. CDR3 sequence (DNA): TGTGCCAGCAGCCAAGCTACGGGAGAGGCCCACGAGCAGTACTTC.

The chain carries TRBV30 and TRBJ2-7, with 7 nucleotides matching TRBD2. After removal of 8 bases from V and 9 bases from J, the junction contained 22 bases not matched to a gene. The CDR3 contains 15 residues. Per the germline V gene, CDR1 is GTSNPN and CDR2 is SVGIG (reference sequence). The CDR3 DNA sequence: TGTGCCCTCGCCGTTGGATCGCTAGCGGTGTCGGGGCAGTACTTC. Translated, it gives CALAVGSLAVSGQYF.

The chain links TRBV5-1 to TRBJ2-7; D is possibly TRBD2 (6 bases). This CDR3 has 13 residues. CDR1 and CDR2 from the germline V gene are SGHRS and YFSETQ. V was trimmed by 4 bases and J by 6 bases, leaving 14 bases between them. CDR3 sequence (DNA): TGCGCCAGCAGCACGCCGGGAGCGGGCGAGCAGTACTTC. Translation gives CASSTPGAGEQYF.

This chain joins TRBV10-3 and TRBJ1-5; maybe TRBD1 (6 bases). The CDR3 length is 14 residues. V lost 6 bases to trimming and J lost 1 base, with 10 bases between them. Germline CDR1 reads ENHRY; CDR2 reads SYGVKD. CDR3: CAISPQGSNQPQHF. CDR3 DNA sequence: TGTGCCATCAGCCCGCAGGGGAGCAATCAGCCCCAGCATTTT.

The chain joins TRBV20-1 to TRBJ2-7; D possibly uses TRBD1 or TRBD2 (6 bases each). The V end lost 3 bases, the J end lost 2 bases, and 11 bases lay between the germline ends. Germline assignment: CDR1 DFQATT and CDR2 SNEGSKA (reference sequence). There are 13 residues in the CDR3. CDR3 nucleotides: TGCAGTGCTAGTGGAGGGGGTCCCTACGAGCAGTACTTC. This gives the protein CSASGGGPYEQYF.

The chain joins TRBV6-2 or TRBV6-3 to TRBJ1-1; 9 bases line up with TRBD1. Germline CDR1 reads MNHEY; CDR2 reads SVGEGT. J gave up 4 bases and V 4 bases, and 4 bases lay outside the gene matches. There are 14 residues in the CDR3. The CDR3 region is CASSWDRVVTEAFF. The CDR3 DNA is TGTGCCAGCAGTTGGGACAGGGTAGTCACTGAAGCTTTCTTT.

CDR3 coding DNA: TGTGCCAGCAGTTTATCTCGGGGTGGAATAGACATTCAGTACTTC. This gives the protein CASSLSRGGIDIQYF. This sequence joins TRBV27 and TRBJ2-4, with D maybe TRBD2 (5 bases). This CDR3 is built from 15 residues. Germline V lookup: CDR1 MNHEY, CDR2 SMNVEV (reference sequence). V was shortened by 0 bases and J by 8 bases, with 14 bases between the two germline ends.

V gene TRBV21-1 combines with J gene TRBJ1-6; the table's D call, TRBD1, was not checked against the DNA. TRBV21-1 is a pseudogene locus. The CDR3 runs to 18 residues. For the CDR3, the DNA is TGTGCCAGCAGCAAAGGGCCGGGGGACAGGGGGCAAGGCTCACCCCTCCACTTT. It is translated as CASSKGPGDRGQGSPLHF.

This chain connects TRBV27 to TRBJ2-7; 10 bases agree with TRBD1. The V gene end was trimmed by 5 bases and the J gene end by 2 bases; junction bases not matched to a gene: 3. Germline V gives CDR1 MNHEY, CDR2 SMNVEV (reference sequence). There are 14 residues in the CDR3. DNA for the CDR3: TGTGCCAGCAGTATCGGGACAGGGGCCTACGAGCAGTACTTC. Protein product: CASSIGTGAYEQYF.

The chain links TRBV7-8 to TRBJ2-2, with 9 bases that match TRBD1. The CDR3 totals 15 residues. Germline V gene data show CDR1 as SGHVS and CDR2 as FQNEAQ. Losses at the gene ends were 1 base for V and 6 bases for J; bases not matched to a gene: 3. The CDR3 spells CASSLVQGASGELFF. CDR3 nucleotides: TGTGCCAGCAGCTTAGTACAGGGGGCGTCCGGGGAGCTGTTTTTT.

This chain uses TRBV4-1 with TRBJ2-1, with 9 bases identical to TRBD2. Germline assignment: CDR1 MGHRA and CDR2 YSYEKL. Unmatched junction bases numbered 7, after V lost 1 base and J lost 3 bases. The CDR3 has 17 residues. The CDR3 sequence: CASSQVHSGRVYNEQFF. Written as DNA, the CDR3 is TGCGCCAGCAGCCAAGTTCATAGCGGGAGAGTCTACAATGAGCAGTTCTTC.

V and J are TRBV7-3 and TRBJ2-7; 8 bases align to TRBD1. Germline trimming cut 4 bases from V and 6 bases from J; bases unmatched to any gene: 5. This CDR3 comprises 13 residues. Germline lookup yields CDR1 SGHTA and CDR2 FQGTGA. CDR3 coding DNA: TGTGCCAGCAGCTCCACAGGGGGAGGCGAGCAGTACTTC. It codes for CASSSTGGGEQYF.

The CDR3 is CASSGSGTGGINEQFF. The CDR3 DNA reads as TGTGCCAGCAGCGGATCCGGGACAGGGGGAATCAATGAGCAGTTCTTC. The chain couples TRBV7-3 to TRBJ2-1, with 11 positions matching TRBD1. The CDR3 is 16 amino acids. V dropped 5 bases and J dropped 6; count of bases not matched to a gene: 9. Looked up from germline, CDR1 is SGHTA and CDR2 is FQGTGA.

This sequence joins TRBV9 and TRBJ2-2; perhaps TRBD2 as D (5 bases). CDR3 length: 13 amino acids. V dropped 2 bases and J dropped 5 bases, with 7 bases sitting between them. Germline V gives CDR1 SGDLS, CDR2 YYNGEE. This CDR3 reads CASSVRETGELFF. The CDR3 DNA is TGTGCCAGCAGCGTTAGGGAGACCGGGGAGCTGTTTTTT.

The genes are TRBV4-3 and TRBJ2-1, with 8 bases aligning to TRBD1. The germline V gene encodes CDR1 LGHNA and CDR2 YSLEER. CDR3 size: 17 residues. V lost 0 bases to trimming and J lost 1 base; unmatched junction nucleotides: 5. For the CDR3, the DNA is TGCGCCAGCAGCCAAGATATGAGGACAGGGTCCTACAATGAGCAGTTCTTC. Translation: CASSQDMRTGSYNEQFF.

V gene TRBV5-4 combines with J gene TRBJ2-7; TRBD1 aligns across 10 bases. Looked up from germline, CDR1 is SGHNT and CDR2 is YYREEE (reference sequence). Germline trimming cut 2 bases from V and 5 bases from J; bases unmatched to any gene: 7. This CDR3 spans 15 amino acids. CDR3 region: CASSLEVGQGNEQYF. CDR3 nucleotide sequence: TGTGCCAGCAGCTTAGAAGTGGGACAGGGGAACGAGCAGTACTTC.

This clone was seen once. The chain couples TRBV4-3 to TRBJ2-3, with TRBD1 matching 8 bases. CDR1 and CDR2 from the germline V gene are LGHNA and YSLEER. The CDR3 has 19 amino acids. The J segment lost 5 bases and the V segment lost 2 bases, leaving 18 bases of the junction unmatched. CDR3 protein: CASSQTGQGGVAEIDTQYF. In nucleotides, the CDR3 is TGCGCCAGCAGCCAAACTGGACAGGGTGGGGTCGCGGAGATAGATACGCAGTATTTT.

This chain joins TRBV19 and TRBJ2-1; 14 nucleotides align to TRBD2. This CDR3 is 16 amino acids long. Germline V gene data show CDR1 as LNHDA and CDR2 as SQIVND (reference sequence). The V segment lost 3 bases and the J segment 4 bases; nucleotides outside the gene matches: 2. CDR3 DNA sequence: TGTGCCAGTAGTATCGGACTAGCGGGGGGATACAATGAGCAGTTCTTC. Encoded protein: CASSIGLAGGYNEQFF.

V is TRBV6-2 or TRBV6-3 and J is TRBJ1-5; possibly TRBD1 for D (6 bases). This CDR3 is built from 15 residues. V gave up 2 bases and J gave up 0 bases, with 8 bases separating them. Germline V lookup: CDR1 MNHEY, CDR2 SVGEGT. The CDR3 region has the DNA TGTGCCAGCAGTTACCGGGACACTAGCAATCAGCCCCAGCATTTT. It specifies CASSYRDTSNQPQHF.

This chain connects TRBV7-2 to TRBJ2-7, with D possibly matching TRBD1 (6 bases). This CDR3 is 15 amino acids long. Germline V lookup: CDR1 SGHTA, CDR2 FQGNSA. Between the trimmed V and J ends, which lost 1 base and 6 bases, there was a span of 16 bases. CDR3 bases: TGTGCCAGCAGCTTAGTGGGGGAAAAAGGGGGCGAGCAGTACTTC. It codes for CASSLVGEKGGEQYF.

The chain combines TRBV19 with TRBJ1-5; 8 bases match TRBD1. The length of the CDR3 is 15 residues. The J segment lost 6 bases and the V segment lost 5 bases, leaving 9 bases of the junction unmatched. CDR1 is LNHDA, CDR2 SQIVND, per germline (reference sequence). Written as DNA, the CDR3 is TGTGCCAGTAGTGTGGGCAGGGGGCTTGGTCAGCCCCAGCATTTT. It yields the protein CASSVGRGLGQPQHF.